One and the same sample provided the 13 T cell receptor beta chains below, sequenced in a study of OX40 agonist ivuxolimab in advanced cancers. Method: immunoSEQ multiplex PCR; TCRdb's copy keeps in-frame clones and lacks some. The sample carries about 98,000 clones, about 83% recorded once. The sequenced sample was CD4+ or CD8+ T cells sorted from blood, obtained in a trial of the OX40 agonist ivuxolimab. The receptors originated from an adult with an advanced solid tumor such as melanoma, head and neck, liver or kidney cancer.

The genes are TRBV12-5 and TRBJ2-7, with TRBD2 as a possible D gene (5 bases). Germline values: CDR1 LGHNT, CDR2 FRNRAP. The CDR3 covers 15 residues. V was pared by 5 bases and J by 6 bases, with 20 bases between. As DNA, the CDR3 is TGTGCTAGTGGTCAGGCCCTACCGAGGGTAACCGAGCAGTACTTC. Protein product: CASGQALPRVTEQYF.

CDR3 nucleotides: TGTGCCAGTAGTATTATCGACGGGACTGAAGCTTTCTTT. As protein: CASSIIDGTEAFF. The chain has TRBV19 and TRBJ1-1; no clear D. The germline CDR1 and CDR2 sequences are LNHDA and SQIVND (reference sequence). The CDR3 runs 13 residues. V was clipped by 3 bases and J by 5 bases, with 10 bases between them.

The V call is TRBV6-1, the J call TRBJ2-1, with TRBD1 matching over 9 bases. The CDR3 is made up of 15 amino acids. Germline CDR1 is MNHNS and CDR2 is SASEGT. V lost 5 bases and J lost 7; bases outside the gene matches: 9. CDR3 in amino acids: CASSTTGGGLNEQFF. The CDR3 nucleotides are TGTGCCAGCAGTACCACAGGGGGCGGGTTGAATGAGCAGTTCTTC.

A remark on this clone: The sample has other DNA sequences that encode this CDR3 too. This sequence joins TRBV27 and TRBJ1-2; 7 bases line up with TRBD1. The trim removed 4 bases at V and 2 bases at J, leaving 1 base unmatched. The germline V gene encodes CDR1 MNHEY and CDR2 SMNVEV (reference sequence). The CDR3 consists of 13 residues. DNA for the CDR3: TGTGCCAGCAGTTCACAGGGGAACTATGGCTACACCTTC. This gives the protein CASSSQGNYGYTF.

The CDR3 protein is CASGVDWTGSYEQYF. CDR3 coding DNA: TGTGCCAGCGGTGTAGATTGGACTGGCTCCTACGAGCAGTACTTC. J is TRBJ2-7 and V is TRBV6-5; possible D gene TRBD2, 5 bases. CDR1 is MNHEY, CDR2 SVGAGI, per germline. The CDR3 sequence is 15 residues long. The V end was cut by 8 bases, the J end by 0 bases, with 17 bases between.

The chain carries TRBV28 and TRBJ2-1, with D possibly called TRBD1 or TRBD2 (7 bases each). This CDR3 spans 14 amino acids. V lost 4 bases, J lost 2 bases, and 9 bases lay in between. CDR1 MDHEN and CDR2 SYDVKM come from the germline V gene. Written as DNA, the CDR3 is TGTGCCAGCAGTTCAGGGGGGGCCTACAATGAGCAGTTCTTC. This codes for CASSSGGAYNEQFF.

CDR3 region: CASSQPSPGQGRNTGELFF. CDR3 bases: TGCGCCAGCAGCCAACCCTCACCGGGACAGGGCAGGAACACCGGGGAGCTGTTTTTT. V usage is TRBV4-3 and J usage is TRBJ2-2; 9 nucleotides match TRBD1. There are 19 residues in the CDR3. The V and J ends lost 2 bases and 1 base, in that order; junction bases with no gene match: 11. Germline lookup yields CDR1 LGHNA and CDR2 YSLEER.

The rearrangement uses TRBV4-3 and TRBJ1-2, with D perhaps matching TRBD1 (5 bases). The germline CDR1 and CDR2 sequences are LGHNA and YSLEER. This CDR3 is 14 amino acids long. V shed 4 bases and J shed 2 bases, with 11 bases lying between them. The CDR3 sequence is CASSPDRRNYGYTF. CDR3 coding DNA: TGCGCCAGCAGCCCCGACAGAAGGAACTATGGCTACACCTTC.

The chain is built from TRBV9 and TRBJ2-1; 11 bases agree with TRBD2. V was clipped by 0 bases and J by 5 bases; unmatched bases: 10. The CDR3 is 18 amino acids. CDR1 and CDR2 (germline): SGDLS, YYNGEE. The CDR3: CASSVGTSGSVGDNEQFF. The CDR3 region has the DNA TGTGCCAGCAGCGTAGGGACTAGCGGGTCGGTGGGGGACAATGAGCAGTTCTTC.

The rearrangement joins TRBV28 to TRBJ1-6; TRBD1 matches 7 bases. Germline CDR1 is MDHEN and CDR2 is SYDVKM. Trimming at V came to 5 bases and at J to 10 bases, leaving 8 bases not matched to a gene. This CDR3 spans 14 amino acids. The CDR3 loop is CASSTTGANSPLHF. The CDR3, as DNA: TGTGCCAGCAGTACTACAGGGGCCAACTCACCCCTCCACTTT. The full variable domain, rest sourced from reference TRBV28 and TRBJ1-6, is DVKVTQSSRYLVKRTGEKVFLECVQDMDHENMFWYRQDPGLGLRLIYFSYDVKMKEKGDIPEGYSVSREKKERFSLILESASTNQTSMYLCASSTTGANSPLHFGNGTRLTVT.

J is TRBJ2-3 and V is TRBV7-3; D possibly corresponds to TRBD2 (6 bases). In germline, CDR1 is SGHTA, CDR2 FQGTGA. There are 13 residues in the CDR3. V was clipped by 5 bases and J by 9 bases, with 15 bases between them. CDR3 in DNA: TGTGCCAGCAGCCTCTCCGGGGGACGGACGCAGTATTTT. This gives the protein CASSLSGGRTQYF.

V and J are TRBV2 and TRBJ1-3; a weak D match, TRBD1 (5 bases). V dropped 7 bases and J dropped 0 bases, with 13 bases sitting between them. Per germline, CDR1 SNHLY and CDR2 FYNNEI. The CDR3 extends over 15 amino acids. CDR3: CASTFRGLSGNTIYF. CDR3 nucleotides: TGTGCCAGCACGTTTAGGGGACTCTCTGGAAACACCATATATTTT.

The V call is TRBV7-2, the J call TRBJ2-4; D not certain. There are 13 residues in the CDR3. The V gene lost 4 bases and the J gene lost 6 bases, with 10 bases spanning the gap. Germline CDR1 SGHTA, CDR2 FQGNSA. CDR3 coding DNA: TGTGCCAGCAGCTCGAGTTTCCGAAACATTCAGTACTTC. Amino acid sequence: CASSSSFRNIQYF.